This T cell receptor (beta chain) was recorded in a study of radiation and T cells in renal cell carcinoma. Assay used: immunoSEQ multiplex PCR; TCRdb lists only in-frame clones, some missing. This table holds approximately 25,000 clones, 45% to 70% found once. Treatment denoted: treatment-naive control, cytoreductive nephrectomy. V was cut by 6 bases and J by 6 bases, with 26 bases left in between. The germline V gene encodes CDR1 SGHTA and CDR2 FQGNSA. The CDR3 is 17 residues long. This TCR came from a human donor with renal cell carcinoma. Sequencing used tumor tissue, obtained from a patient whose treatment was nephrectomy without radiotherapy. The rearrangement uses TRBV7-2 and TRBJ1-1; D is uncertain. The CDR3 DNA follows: TGTGCCAGCAGTCCCGACGGGTTGATTCGGGTGCGGGCTGAAGCTTTCTTT. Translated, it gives CASSPDGLIRVRAEAFF. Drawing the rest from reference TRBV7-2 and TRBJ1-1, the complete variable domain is GAGVSQSPSNKVTEKGKDVELRCDPISGHTALYWYRQSLGQGLEFLIYFQGNSAPDKSGLPSDRFSAERTGGSVSTLTIQRTQQEDSAVYLCASSPDGLIRVRAEAFFGQGTRLTVV.